The 18 T cell receptor beta chains given below trace back to one sample, sequenced in a study of beta chain features in type 1 diabetes. Reverse transcribing all isolated RNA meant expressed TCRB transcripts were sequenced. The data were produced by immunoSEQ multiplex PCR, yet TCRdb's version contains in-frame clones alone and is incomplete. The sample yields about 620,000 clones, around 16% seen once. Sequencing input: naive CD4+ T cells from blood. Receptors were obtained from a young man in good health.

This clone was found a few times. The rearrangement uses TRBV7-2 and TRBJ1-4; D unclear. V gave up 5 bases and J gave up 4 bases, with 11 bases separating them. Germline CDR1 reads SGHTA; CDR2 reads FQGNSA. The CDR3 has 14 amino acids. CDR3 region: CASSLGRINEKLFF. CDR3 coding DNA: TGTGCCAGCAGCCTTGGACGGATTAATGAAAAACTGTTTTTT.

This clone has more than one count but fewer than ten. The CDR3, as DNA: TGTGCCAGCTCACCACTTGGACAGGGGGACTATGGCTACACCTTC. The encoded protein is CASSPLGQGDYGYTF. J is TRBJ1-2 and V is TRBV18; the match to TRBD1 covers 10 bases. CDR3 size: 15 residues. CDR1 KGHSH and CDR2 LQKENI come from the germline V gene. After removal of 1 base from V and 3 bases from J, the junction contained 2 bases not matched to a gene.

This chain uses TRBV28 with TRBJ2-3; 13 bases are shared with TRBD2. CDR3 length: 16 amino acids. Germline CDR1 and CDR2: MDHEN and SYDVKM. V gave up 5 bases and J gave up 6 bases; unmatched junction bases: 8. The CDR3 DNA is TGTGCCAGCAGTACCCCGGGACTAGCGGGATTGGATACGCAGTATTTT. This codes for CASSTPGLAGLDTQYF.

This clone turned up a few times. The V and J genes are TRBV29-1 and TRBJ2-1, with D perhaps given as TRBD1 or TRBD2 (5 bases each). This CDR3 has 14 amino acids. V lost 4 bases and J 0 bases, leaving 10 bases between the germline ends. The V gene's germline CDR1 is SQVTM and CDR2 ANQGSEA. The CDR3 DNA reads as TGCAGCGTTGGGGGCGGGCGCTCCTACAATGAGCAGTTCTTC. This encodes CSVGGGRSYNEQFF.

The genes are TRBV5-4 and TRBJ1-1; possibly TRBD1 for D (5 bases). V dropped 2 bases and J dropped 4 bases, with 12 bases sitting between them. Germline V gene lookup returns CDR1 SGHNT and CDR2 YYREEE (reference sequence). This CDR3 is built from 14 residues. CDR3 DNA: TGTGCCAGCAGCTTCCCTGGGACGAGCACTGAAGCTTTCTTT. It yields the protein CASSFPGTSTEAFF.

This rearrangement joins TRBV5-4 to TRBJ2-5; 10 nucleotides match TRBD1. The germline V gene encodes CDR1 SGHNT and CDR2 YYREEE (reference sequence). J was trimmed by 2 bases and V by 4 bases; bases with no gene match: 8. This CDR3 spans 16 amino acids. In DNA form, the CDR3 reads TGTGCCAGCAGCCCGGGACAGGGGCCCTATCAAGAGACCCAGTACTTC. Translated, it gives CASSPGQGPYQETQYF.

The chain links TRBV12-2 to TRBJ2-7; the listed D gene, TRBD2, was not tested against the DNA. TRBV12-2 is classified as a pseudogene. The CDR3 is 16 residues long. The CDR3, as DNA: TGTGCAAGTCGCCATTGCTTACTTCGGGGGGACCACGAGCAGTACTTC. Its protein product is CASRHCLLRGDHEQYF.

The V and J genes are TRBV5-4 and TRBJ2-2, with D possibly matching TRBD1 (6 bases). CDR1 SGHNT and CDR2 YYREEE come from the germline V gene (reference sequence). V shed 4 bases and J shed 0 bases, with 10 bases lying between them. There are 15 residues in the CDR3. This chain's CDR3 is CASSLQGTNTGELFF. The CDR3 bases are TGTGCCAGCAGCCTACAGGGTACGAACACCGGGGAGCTGTTTTTT.

CDR3 DNA: TGTGCCAGCAGCTTCGCAGGGGGGCAAAACATTCAGTACTTC. Protein sequence: CASSFAGGQNIQYF. The rearrangement links TRBV7-9 to TRBJ2-4; tentatively, D is TRBD1 (7 bases). Trimming took 3 bases from V and 5 from J, leaving 11 bases between them. Germline lookup yields CDR1 SEHNR and CDR2 FQNEAQ (reference sequence). CDR3 length: 14 residues.

V and J are TRBV7-9 and TRBJ2-7; tentatively, D is TRBD1 (5 bases). Trimming cost V 1 base and J 4 bases, with 14 bases left between them. Germline V CDR1 and CDR2: SEHNR, FQNEAQ (reference sequence). There are 15 residues in the CDR3. CDR3: CASSLGQAKGYEQYF. For the CDR3, the DNA is TGTGCCAGCAGCTTAGGGCAGGCGAAGGGGTACGAGCAGTACTTC.

This clone has just a few counts. J is TRBJ2-1 and V is TRBV9; TRBD2 aligns across 10 bases. The germline gives CDR1 SGDLS, CDR2 YYNGEE. V gave up 0 bases and J gave up 7 bases; unmatched junction bases: 10. The CDR3 consists of 17 residues. Here the CDR3 reads CASSVALSGRASNEQFF. In nucleotides, the CDR3 is TGTGCCAGCAGCGTAGCTCTGAGCGGGAGGGCCTCGAATGAGCAGTTCTTC.

V gene TRBV11-3 combines with J gene TRBJ2-3; 11 bases line up with TRBD2. The CDR3 sequence is 20 residues long. Germline lookup yields CDR1 SGHNT and CDR2 YENEEA. Trimming at V came to 2 bases and at J to 3 bases, leaving 16 bases not matched to a gene. CDR3 residues: CASSLLVPRLAGGATDTQYF. The CDR3 nucleotides read TGTGCCAGCAGCTTACTCGTGCCGCGGCTAGCGGGAGGCGCGACAGATACGCAGTATTTT.

This clone was detected only a few times. V and J are TRBV6-6 and TRBJ2-7; D perhaps matches TRBD1 (6 bases). The CDR3 totals 16 residues. With 5 bases removed from V and 2 bases from J, the gap between germline ends came to 19 bases. Germline CDR1 is MNHNY and CDR2 is SVGAGI (reference sequence). CDR3 in amino acids: CASSAQGPSATYEQYF. The DNA of the CDR3 is TGTGCCAGCAGTGCGCAGGGGCCATCGGCAACCTACGAGCAGTACTTC.

This chain joins TRBV29-1 and TRBJ1-2; maybe TRBD1 (5 bases). This CDR3 is 13 amino acids long. V lost 3 bases and J lost 0, with 8 bases in between. Germline V gives CDR1 SQVTM, CDR2 ANQGSEA. The DNA of the CDR3 is TGCAGCGTTGAGGACAAAGCTAACTATGGCTACACCTTC. This encodes CSVEDKANYGYTF.

V usage is TRBV7-6 and J usage is TRBJ2-5, with no clear D. V was shortened by 6 bases and J by 2 bases, with 4 bases between the two germline ends. The CDR3 runs 11 residues. Germline V CDR1 and CDR2: SGHVS, FNYEAQ. CDR3 loop: CASSWQETQYF. The CDR3 nucleotides are TGTGCCAGCAGTTGGCAAGAGACCCAGTACTTC.

This clone was counted between two and nine times. The V and J genes are TRBV29-1 and TRBJ2-1; a possible D gene is TRBD2 (5 bases). Trimming shortened V by 8 bases and J by 9 bases, and 14 bases separated the two germline ends. The CDR3 extends over 11 amino acids. The germline CDR1 and CDR2 sequences are SQVTM and ANQGSEA. In DNA form, the CDR3 reads TGCAGCCTCCGACTCGGGGTTGAGCAGTTCTTC. Amino acid sequence: CSLRLGVEQFF.

Only a few counts were recorded for this clone. The V gene is TRBV19, the J gene TRBJ1-1; no definite D call. This CDR3 contains 14 residues. Per the germline V gene, CDR1 is LNHDA and CDR2 is SQIVND (reference sequence). V was cut by 4 bases and J by 4 bases, with 13 bases left in between. The DNA for the CDR3 is TGTGCCAGTAGTAAGACACTTAAGGGCACTGAAGCTTTCTTT. Translation gives CASSKTLKGTEAFF.

The chain employs TRBV5-8 and TRBJ2-5; tentative D call: TRBD1 (6 bases). Trimming stripped 3 bases from V and 4 bases from J, with 13 bases between. Germline CDR1 and CDR2: SGHTS and YDEGEE. This CDR3 region has 14 residues. The DNA for the CDR3 is TGTGCCAGCAGCTACGGGACACCCCGAGAGACCCAGTACTTC. This sequence encodes CASSYGTPRETQYF.